This paragraph covers one TCR beta chain sequence. The antigen this receptor binds is unknown. It has no much larger one-base neighbor in the sample; base qualities were not kept. The collaborating institutions used their own protocols to collect whole blood in K2EDTA tubes. For TCRbeta analysis, collaborator samples were shipped as frozen whole blood, as isolated PBMCs, or as DNA extracted from either sample type. TCRbeta CDR3 regions were amplified from genomic DNA by means of the immunoSEQ Assay, a bias-controlled multiplex PCR. In the source study's methods: Within the assay, amplification of reference gene primers was used to estimate how many nucleated cells each sample contained. Sequence reads were collapsed and filtered to measure the absolute abundance of every unique TCRbeta CDR3 rearrangement. For each sample, productive Simpson clonality was calculated as the square root of Simpson's diversity index across productive rearrangements. Not all clones reach the TCRdb copy of this immuneACCESS table, which keeps in-frame sequences only. Checked studies attribute under half of the gap to unresolved V genes and leave the rest unexplained. V and J calls and clone size are given by that table; D and trimming were obtained from the DNA. The sample yields 130,000 or so clones; just under 90% were counted once. Of the sample, more than 2% falls within the top ten clones.

The data were taken from a study of blood T cell repertoires in COVID-19 (dated by TCRdb to about 2020). For the wider study: The collaborator samples originated in the United States, Italy and Spain and spanned the acute and convalescent phases of COVID-19. The dataset comprised deeply sampled blood TCRbeta repertoires from subjects exposed to, actively infected with, or recovered from COVID-19. A de-identified subject ID, COVID-19 status, age in years and sex were almost always included in the sample metadata. The repertoires were released in a freely available public database meant as a resource for research on the immune response to SARS-CoV-2. Where available, HLA class I and class II types were taken from metadata supplied by the sample provider and were not determined by assay-based typing. Samples were obtained from the ongoing ImmuneRACE study (first 160 participants) and from 1,000 to 1,500 subjects provided by 6 global collaborators. The prospective study material was composed of cDNA or gDNA derived from T cells, B-cell-depleted T cells, or PBMCs. Paper-wide results and their limitations: How much clinical and demographic metadata was included differed by source and by participant, and the metadata was provided uncurated.

Trimming costs V 4 bases and J 3 bases, and their ends lie 4 bases apart. As encoded in the germline V gene (reference sequence), CDR1 is LNHDA while CDR2 is SQIVND. The CDR3 sequence holds 12 residues, the cysteine and phenylalanine included. Only the CDR3 portion is preserved as DNA: 36 bases, with reading frame beginning at the first base. Sample: peripheral blood. Recombination joined TRBV19 with TRBJ1-5; the D gene cannot be named for sure. The receptor's source is a woman aged 50 to 60 with acute or convalescent COVID-19. At the DNA level, the sequence is TGTGCCAGTAGTAACATCAATCAGCCCCAGCATTTT. This translates into CASSNINQPQHF. With all but the CDR3 taken from the reference TRBV19 and TRBJ1-5 genes, the full variable domain is: DGGITQSPKYLFRKEGQNVTLSCEQNLNHDAMYWYRQDPGQGLRLIYYSQIVNDFQKGDIAEGYSVSREKKESFPLTVTSAQKNPTAFYLCASSNINQPQHFGDGTRLSIL.